Each of the 15 T cell receptor beta chains below was sequenced from the same sample in a study of blood T cell repertoires in COVID-19. Here immunoSEQ multiplex PCR was the method, and the copy in TCRdb shows in-frame clones only, minus some. Among 150,000 to 200,000 clones listed, 85% to 95% were seen once. Sequencing used peripheral blood. Receptors originate from a woman aged 50 to 60 with acute or convalescent COVID-19.

This chain joins TRBV30 and TRBJ1-6, with D possibly TRBD1 on 5 matching bases. This CDR3 has 14 residues. The germline V gene has CDR1 GTSNPN and CDR2 SVGIG (reference sequence). Trimming left V 0 bases short and J 7 bases short, with 10 bases between. CDR3 coding DNA: TGTGCCTGGAGTGTAGGGGTCGGGAATTCACCCCTCCACTTT. It translates to CAWSVGVGNSPLHF.

The V and J genes are TRBV7-3 and TRBJ2-1; the D is unclear. This CDR3 has 13 amino acids. Germline V gene sequence: CDR1 SGHTA, CDR2 FQGTGA. Trimming removed 4 bases from V and 6 bases from J, with 10 bases in between. This CDR3 reads CASSYSSLNEQFF. The CDR3 nucleotides read TGTGCCAGCAGCTACTCGTCGCTCAATGAGCAGTTCTTC.

The chain employs TRBV5-1 and TRBJ2-1, with 10 bases that match TRBD1. The CDR3 runs to 17 residues. CDR1 is SGHRS and CDR2 is YFSETQ in the germline V gene. Losses at the gene ends were 2 bases for V and 4 bases for J; bases not matched to a gene: 9. The CDR3: CASSLRSRDRGYNEQFF. The DNA of the CDR3 is TGCGCCAGCAGCTTAAGGTCCCGGGACAGGGGTTACAATGAGCAGTTCTTC.

The chain joins TRBV6-2 or TRBV6-3 to TRBJ2-7; D possibly corresponds to TRBD2 (6 bases). Per germline, CDR1 MNHEY and CDR2 SVGEGT. Deletions cut 6 bases from V and 0 bases from J, with 18 bases between. CDR3 length: 16 residues. The CDR3 protein is CASRPTGTWGSYEQYF. The DNA of the CDR3 is TGTGCCAGCAGACCTACCGGGACTTGGGGCTCCTACGAGCAGTACTTC.

The J gene is TRBJ1-1, the V gene TRBV7-8, with D possibly being TRBD1 (6 bases). V gave up 1 base and J gave up 1 base, with 10 bases separating them. The CDR3 consists of 15 residues. Germline V gene sequence: CDR1 SGHVS, CDR2 FQNEAQ. CDR3 sequence reads: CASSLVAGENTEAFF. The CDR3 DNA reads TGTGCCAGCAGCTTAGTCGCAGGGGAGAACACTGAAGCTTTCTTT.

The chain links TRBV4-3 to TRBJ2-1; TRBD1 matches at 9 bases. V lost 0 bases to trimming and J lost 9 bases; unmatched junction nucleotides: 9. Germline V gives CDR1 LGHNA, CDR2 YSLEER. CDR3 length equals 16 residues. CDR3 protein: CASSQDKGTGFGEQFF. The DNA for the CDR3 is TGCGCCAGCAGCCAAGATAAGGGGACAGGGTTTGGTGAGCAGTTCTTC.

The CDR3, as DNA: TGTGCCAGCAGAGAGTTCGCCGGGACAGGGGATGGATTGGGTTATGGCTACACCTTC. Protein: CASREFAGTGDGLGYGYTF. The rearrangement joins TRBV2 to TRBJ1-2, with 10 positions matching TRBD1. The CDR3 sequence is 19 residues long. In germline, CDR1 is SNHLY, CDR2 FYNNEI. V shed 6 bases, J shed 5 bases, and the junction held 21 bases outside the gene matches.

V gene TRBV29-1 combines with J gene TRBJ1-2, with 7 bases lining up with TRBD1. Germline CDR1 reads SQVTM; CDR2 reads ANQGSEA. Trimming removed 0 bases from V and 8 bases from J; junction bases left unmatched: 9. This CDR3 comprises 14 residues. CDR3 bases: TGCAGCGTTGAAGAGACAGGGCTCGTAGGCGGCTACACCTTC. Its translation is CSVEETGLVGGYTF.

This clone has only one observation. This sequence joins TRBV29-1 and TRBJ2-3; D gene uncertain. Germline V gene sequence: CDR1 SQVTM, CDR2 ANQGSEA. Trimming shortened V by 4 bases and J by 0 bases, and 5 bases separated the two germline ends. This CDR3 spans 12 amino acids. The CDR3 sequence is CSVVASTDTQYF. CDR3 sequence (DNA): TGCAGCGTTGTGGCTAGCACAGATACGCAGTATTTT.

The CDR3 reads CASSLPGAYAFF. CDR3 sequence (DNA): TGTGCCAGCAGTTTGCCAGGGGCGTATGCTTTCTTT. V and J are TRBV28 and TRBJ1-1; perhaps TRBD1 as D (6 bases). The germline V gene encodes CDR1 MDHEN and CDR2 SYDVKM. Deletions cut 3 bases from V and 11 bases from J, with 13 bases between. This CDR3 spans 12 amino acids. Supplemented by reference TRBV28 and TRBJ1-1, the full variable domain reads DVKVTQSSRYLVKRTGEKVFLECVQDMDHENMFWYRQDPGLGLRLIYFSYDVKMKEKGDIPEGYSVSREKKERFSLILESASTNQTSMYLCASSLPGAYAFFGQGTRLTVV.

V gene TRBV28 combines with J gene TRBJ2-1; tentative D call: TRBD2 (7 bases). Germline lookup yields CDR1 MDHEN and CDR2 SYDVKM. The CDR3 has 16 amino acids. Between the trimmed V and J ends, which lost 2 bases and 2 bases, there was a span of 13 bases. CDR3 sequence reads: CASSLVTGGAYNEQFF. For the CDR3, the DNA is TGTGCCAGCAGTTTAGTGACGGGGGGCGCCTACAATGAGCAGTTCTTC.

The chain has TRBV3-1 (or the pseudogene TRBV3-2) and TRBJ1-4; no clear D gene. This CDR3 is 12 amino acids long. From germline, CDR1 is LGHDT and CDR2 YNNKEL (reference sequence). The V end was cut by 5 bases, the J end by 8 bases, with 9 bases between. The CDR3 DNA reads TGTGCCAGCAGCGCCCCTAGAGAAAAACTGTTTTTT. Translating gives CASSAPREKLFF.

The chain links TRBV27 to TRBJ1-1; no definite D call. Trimming removed 6 bases from V and 4 bases from J, with 12 bases in between. The CDR3 runs 13 residues. The V gene's germline CDR1 is MNHEY and CDR2 SMNVEV (reference sequence). DNA of the CDR3: TGTGCCAGCAGCCGATCCTTTAGCACTGAAGCTTTCTTT. Protein product: CASSRSFSTEAFF.

The chain couples TRBV6-5 to TRBJ1-6, with no clear D. Germline V CDR1 and CDR2: MNHEY, SVGAGI. V was cut by 6 bases and J by 10 bases, with 13 bases left in between. The CDR3 is 13 amino acids. CDR3: CASRTLPGSPLHF. DNA for the CDR3: TGTGCCAGCAGAACCCTCCCAGGATCACCCCTCCACTTT.

CDR3 sequence (DNA): TGTGCCAGCAGCGTAACAGGTGGCACTGAAGCTTTCTTT. Its protein is CASSVTGGTEAFF. This chain links TRBV9 with TRBJ1-1, with D maybe TRBD1 (5 bases). This CDR3 spans 13 amino acids. Per the germline V gene, CDR1 is SGDLS and CDR2 is YYNGEE. V was shortened by 1 base and J by 4 bases, with 8 bases between the two germline ends.